A selection of T cell receptor beta chains follows, all from one sample in a study of T cell changes during pregnancy in multiple sclerosis. Method: immunoSEQ multiplex PCR; TCRdb's copy keeps in-frame clones and lacks some. The sample has approximately 40,000 clones, around 90% seen once; the top ten hold roughly 0.38%. Sequenced here: CD4+ T cells from peripheral blood mononuclear cells, sampled in the third trimester of pregnancy. The source of these receptors is a female donor in good health, enrolled as a control in a pregnancy study. Each CDR3 is given with its conserved first and last residue. A D gene is named only where the DNA matches it firmly. Size is stated for part of the rows, as once, few or many counts, or as a class when the clone is expanded.

CDR3nt	CDR3aa	abundance	v_gene	d_gene	j_gene
TGCGCCAGCAGCTTGGCAGGCTCGGGGGGGAACACTGAAGCTTTCTTT	CASSLAGSGGNTEAFF	NA	TRBV5-1	NA	TRBJ1-1
TGTGCCAGCAGCAGAAGGACAGGGGGCTACACTGAAGCTTTCTTT	CASSRRTGGYTEAFF	NA	TRBV7-9	TRBD1	TRBJ1-1
TGTGCCAGCAGCTTGAGGGACAGCTTCAATCAGCCCCAGCATTTT	CASSLRDSFNQPQHF	NA	TRBV5-6	TRBD1	TRBJ1-5
TGTGCCAGCTCCCCGGACAGGCGGATCACTGAAGCTTTCTTT	CASSPDRRITEAFF	NA	TRBV18	TRBD1	TRBJ1-1
TGTGCCAGCAGCTTACCTGGACAGTTTTGGAACACTGAAGCTTTCTTT	CASSLPGQFWNTEAFF	NA	TRBV14	NA	TRBJ1-1
TGTGCCAGCAGCCGAAGACAGGGGTACCAAGAGACCCAGTACTTC	CASSRRQGYQETQYF	NA	TRBV28	TRBD1	TRBJ2-5
TGCGCCAGCAGCCTCCGGGGGACCTATCAAGAGACCCAGTACTTC	CASSLRGTYQETQYF	NA	TRBV5-1	NA	TRBJ2-5
TGTGCCAGCAGTCTGGGACAGGGGTATGAAAAACTGTTTTTT	CASSLGQGYEKLFF	NA	TRBV28	TRBD1	TRBJ1-4
TGCAGCGTCGCATACAGGGCCTTGTCCTCCTACGAGCAGTACTTC	CSVAYRALSSYEQYF	NA	TRBV29-1	NA	TRBJ2-7
TGTGCCAGCAGCTTAGGAGCAGGGGTGAACACTGAAGCTTTCTTT	CASSLGAGVNTEAFF	NA	TRBV7-6	NA	TRBJ1-1
TGTGCCAGCAGCTTAAGGGCCGGGACTAGCGGCCTTGCCTCCAATGAGCAGTTCTTC	CASSLRAGTSGLASNEQFF	NA	TRBV7-2	TRBD2	TRBJ2-1
TGCGCCAGCAGCGAGGCGACAGTCCAAGAGACCCAGTACTTC	CASSEATVQETQYF	NA	TRBV5-1	NA	TRBJ2-5
TGCGCCAGCAGCTTGGGGCGGAGCCGAGAGACCCAGTACTTC	CASSLGRSRETQYF	NA	TRBV5-1	NA	TRBJ2-5
TGTGCCAGCAGCTTAGGGCTCGTTCTCTCCGGGGAGCTGTTTTTT	CASSLGLVLSGELFF	NA	TRBV7-2	NA	TRBJ2-2
TGTGCCACCAGCAGGAGCGTGTTTGGACAGGGGTTTCATGAAGCTTTCTTT	CATSRSVFGQGFHEAFF	NA	TRBV15	TRBD1	TRBJ1-1
TGTGCCAGCAGCTCGGGACTAGCGGGAGAGGGTGAGCAGTTCTTC	CASSSGLAGEGEQFF	NA	TRBV11-3	TRBD2	TRBJ2-1
TGTGCCTGGATAGCGCAGACAGGGGGCGCTGGGGGCTACACCTTC	CAWIAQTGGAGGYTF	few	TRBV30	TRBD1	TRBJ1-2
TGTGCCAGCAGCGGCCCGGGTCTCGATGGGCTCCACTTT	CASSGPGLDGLHF	NA	TRBV9	NA	TRBJ1-6
TGTGCCAGCACCCGAGGGGCGGGAAGATACGAGCAGTACTTC	CASTRGAGRYEQYF	NA	TRBV2	NA	TRBJ2-7
TGTGCCAGTAGCCCCGGACACGGCTACGAGCAGTACTTC	CASSPGHGYEQYF	NA	TRBV19	NA	TRBJ2-7
TGTGCCATCCGCGGGACTAGCGGTGATCTTAGCACAGATACGCAGTATTTT	CAIRGTSGDLSTDTQYF	once	TRBV2	TRBD2	TRBJ2-3
TGCGCCAGCACAGACGCAACCCTCGGGGACACCATATATTTT	CASTDATLGDTIYF	NA	TRBV5-1	NA	TRBJ1-3
TGTGCCAGCAGCTTGAGCGGGAGTAACACCGGGGAGCTGTTTTTT	CASSLSGSNTGELFF	NA	TRBV5-4	TRBD2	TRBJ2-2
TGTGCCAGCAGTCAGTACCCTAACTATGGCTACACCTTC	CASSQYPNYGYTF	NA	TRBV28	NA	TRBJ1-2
TGTGCCAGCTCCCCGGGAACAGGGGGGGCTTTCTTT	CASSPGTGGAFF	NA	TRBV18	TRBD1	TRBJ1-1
TGCAGCGTTGACTCGGGGCGGGGGCAAGGTGCTGAAGCTTTCTTT	CSVDSGRGQGAEAFF	NA	TRBV29-1	NA	TRBJ1-1
TGTGCCAGCAGCTTAGGCCGGGACTACCTAAACAATGAGCAGTTCTTC	CASSLGRDYLNNEQFF	NA	TRBV11-1	TRBD2	TRBJ2-1
TGTGCCAGCAGTGATGGACAGGGGAACACCGGGGAGCTGTTTTTT	CASSDGQGNTGELFF	NA	TRBV2	TRBD1	TRBJ2-2
TGTGCCAGCAGCTTAGGCGGGGGAACCTACAATGAGCAGTTCTTC	CASSLGGGTYNEQFF	NA	TRBV7-2	TRBD2	TRBJ2-1
TGTGCCAGCAGTCAACTGAGACAGGGGACCTACAATGAGCAGTTCTTC	CASSQLRQGTYNEQFF	NA	TRBV28	TRBD1	TRBJ2-1
TGCAGCCTAGTTCAGCTAGCGGGAGGTGAGCAGTTCTTC	CSLVQLAGGEQFF	NA	TRBV29-1	TRBD2	TRBJ2-1
TGTGCCAGCAACCGACAGGGACCTAATGAAAAACTGTTTTTT	CASNRQGPNEKLFF	NA	TRBV9	TRBD1	TRBJ1-4
TGTGCCAGCAGTGGGCCTTACACAGATACGCAGTATTTT	CASSGPYTDTQYF	NA	TRBV11-2	NA	TRBJ2-3
TGTGCCAGCGTTCAACTAGCGGGAGTAGGGGAGCAGTTCTTC	CASVQLAGVGEQFF	NA	TRBV6-4	TRBD2	TRBJ2-1
TGTGCCAGCCTCGTCGTGGATACGCAGTATTTT	CASLVVDTQYF	NA	TRBV18	NA	TRBJ2-3
TGTGCCAGCAGCTCCGCGACAGGCGGGGGGACCGGGGAGCTGTTTTTT	CASSSATGGGTGELFF	NA	TRBV7-2	TRBD2	TRBJ2-2
TGTGCCACCGCCCGACAGGGGCGCGGTGAAAAACTGTTTTTT	CATARQGRGEKLFF	once	TRBV15	TRBD1	TRBJ1-4
TGTGCCAGTAGTTCCAGACAGGGTGGAGATACGCAGTATTTT	CASSSRQGGDTQYF	once	TRBV19	TRBD1	TRBJ2-3
TGCGCCAGCAGCCAAGATCCGGGGAAGAATGGCTACACCTTC	CASSQDPGKNGYTF	NA	TRBV4-1	NA	TRBJ1-2
TGTGCCAGCAGCCCTCGGACAGGTCGCGAGCAGTACTTC	CASSPRTGREQYF	NA	TRBV9	TRBD1	TRBJ2-7
TGTGCCAGCAGTTTGGCGGGGGGAGGTGAAAAACTGTTTTTT	CASSLAGGGEKLFF	NA	TRBV27	NA	TRBJ1-4
TGCAGCGCCAAAAGGCCAGGGAAGGATCAGCCCCAGCATTTT	CSAKRPGKDQPQHF	NA	TRBV29-1	NA	TRBJ1-5
TGTGCCAGTAGTATGGGCAGGAACTATGGCTACACCTTC	CASSMGRNYGYTF	NA	TRBV19	NA	TRBJ1-2
TGTGCCAGCAGTTTACCCACAGGGACCCACTATGGCTACACCTTC	CASSLPTGTHYGYTF	NA	TRBV28	NA	TRBJ1-2
TGTGCCAGTAGATCGGGGCTTGCAGGGGTCCCTGAAGCTTTCTTT	CASRSGLAGVPEAFF	NA	TRBV19	NA	TRBJ1-1
TGTGCCATCAGTGAGACAGGGGGCTTGTACGAGCAGTACTTC	CAISETGGLYEQYF	NA	TRBV10-3	TRBD1	TRBJ2-7
TGTGCCAGCAGCTTGGCAGTGCGCGGACAGGGGGGAGAGACCCAGTACTTC	CASSLAVRGQGGETQYF	once	TRBV5-6	TRBD1	TRBJ2-5
TGCAGCTCCACAGGGGAGAATGAGCAGTTCTTC	CSSTGENEQFF	once	TRBV20-1	TRBD1	TRBJ2-1
TGCGCCAGCAGTCGGGGGGGGACCTACACTGAAGCTTTCTTT	CASSRGGTYTEAFF	NA	TRBV5-1	NA	TRBJ1-1
TGTGCCAGCAGTCTCCAGGGGGCCAAAAACTACGAGCAGTACTTC	CASSLQGAKNYEQYF	NA	TRBV28	TRBD1	TRBJ2-7
TGTGCCAGCAGCAAAGGACAGGTCTACTATGGCTACACCTTC	CASSKGQVYYGYTF	NA	TRBV5-6	TRBD1	TRBJ1-2
TGTGCCAGCAGCCGAGGACTAGCGGGGTTTGAGCAGTACTTC	CASSRGLAGFEQYF	NA	TRBV6-1	TRBD2	TRBJ2-7
TGTGCCAGCAGTGCCACCCCGGGACTAATCACCGGGGAGCTGTTTTTT	CASSATPGLITGELFF	NA	TRBV2	TRBD2	TRBJ2-2
TGTGCCAGCAGCCTAGGGGCCTCCTACGAGCAGTACTTC	CASSLGASYEQYF	NA	TRBV7-2	NA	TRBJ2-7
TGTGCCAGCTTCGGGGCCTTGGGGGGAAACACTGAAGCTTTCTTT	CASFGALGGNTEAFF	NA	TRBV28	NA	TRBJ1-1
TGCGCCAGCAGTGAGGGGGGCAACTATGGCTACACCTTC	CASSEGGNYGYTF	NA	TRBV10-1	NA	TRBJ1-2
TGTGCCAGCAGTTTTACCGGGGGGGTGTACGAGCAGTACTTC	CASSFTGGVYEQYF	NA	TRBV6-5	TRBD2	TRBJ2-7